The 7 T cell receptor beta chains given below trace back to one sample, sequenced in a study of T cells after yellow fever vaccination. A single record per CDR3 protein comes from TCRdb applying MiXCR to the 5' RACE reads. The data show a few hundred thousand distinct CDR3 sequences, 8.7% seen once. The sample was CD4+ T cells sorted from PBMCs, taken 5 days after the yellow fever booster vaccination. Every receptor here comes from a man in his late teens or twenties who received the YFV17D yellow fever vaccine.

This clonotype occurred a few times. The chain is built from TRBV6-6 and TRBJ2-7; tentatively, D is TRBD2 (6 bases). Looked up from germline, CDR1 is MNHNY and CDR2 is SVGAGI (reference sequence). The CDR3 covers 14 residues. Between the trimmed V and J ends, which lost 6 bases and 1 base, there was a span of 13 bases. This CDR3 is CASSRSEGSYEQYF. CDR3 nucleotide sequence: TGTGCCAGCAGCCGTTCGGAGGGGTCCTACGAGCAGTACTTC.

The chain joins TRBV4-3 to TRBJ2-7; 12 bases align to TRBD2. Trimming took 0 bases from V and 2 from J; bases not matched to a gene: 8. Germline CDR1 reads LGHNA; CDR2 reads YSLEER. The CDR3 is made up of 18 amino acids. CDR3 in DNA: TGCGCCAGCAGCCAAGATGAGGCTGGACTAGCGGGGACCTACGAGCAGTACTTC. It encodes CASSQDEAGLAGTYEQYF.

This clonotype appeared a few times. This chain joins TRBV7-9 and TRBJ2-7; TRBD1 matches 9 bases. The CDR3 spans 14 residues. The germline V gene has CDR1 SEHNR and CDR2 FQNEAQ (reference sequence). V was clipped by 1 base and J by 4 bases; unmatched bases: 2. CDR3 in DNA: TGTGCCAGCAGCTTAGTTGGACAGGGGTACGAGCAGTACTTC. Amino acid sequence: CASSLVGQGYEQYF. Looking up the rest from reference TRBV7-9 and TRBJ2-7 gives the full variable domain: DTGVSQNPRHKITKRGQNVTFRCDPISEHNRLYWYRQTLGQGPEFLTYFQNEAQLEKSRLLSDRFSAERPKGSFSTLEIQRTEQGDSAMYLCASSLVGQGYEQYFGPGTRLTVT.

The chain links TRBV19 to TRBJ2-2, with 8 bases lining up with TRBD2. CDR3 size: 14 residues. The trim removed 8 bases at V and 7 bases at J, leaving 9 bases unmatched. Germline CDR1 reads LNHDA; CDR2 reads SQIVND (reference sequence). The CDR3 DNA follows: TGTGCCAGTTGGACGGGGGGGCGCGACGGGGAGCTGTTTTTT. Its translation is CASWTGGRDGELFF.

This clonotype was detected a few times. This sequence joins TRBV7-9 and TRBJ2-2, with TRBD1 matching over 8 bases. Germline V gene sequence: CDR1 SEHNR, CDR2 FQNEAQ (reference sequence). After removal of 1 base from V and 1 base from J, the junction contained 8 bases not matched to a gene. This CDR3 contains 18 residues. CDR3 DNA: TGTGCCAGCAGCTTAGGGGACAGGCCCCCGAGGAACACCGGGGAGCTGTTTTTT. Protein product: CASSLGDRPPRNTGELFF. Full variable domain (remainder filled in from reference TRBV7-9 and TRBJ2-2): DTGVSQNPRHKITKRGQNVTFRCDPISEHNRLYWYRQTLGQGPEFLTYFQNEAQLEKSRLLSDRFSAERPKGSFSTLEIQRTEQGDSAMYLCASSLGDRPPRNTGELFFGEGSRLTVL.

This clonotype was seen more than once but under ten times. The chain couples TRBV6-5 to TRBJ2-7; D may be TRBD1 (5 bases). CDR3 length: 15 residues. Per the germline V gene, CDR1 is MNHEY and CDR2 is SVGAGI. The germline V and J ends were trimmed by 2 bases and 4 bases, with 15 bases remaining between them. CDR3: CASSYTDPYRYEQYF. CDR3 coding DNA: TGTGCCAGCAGTTACACCGACCCGTACAGGTACGAGCAGTACTTC.

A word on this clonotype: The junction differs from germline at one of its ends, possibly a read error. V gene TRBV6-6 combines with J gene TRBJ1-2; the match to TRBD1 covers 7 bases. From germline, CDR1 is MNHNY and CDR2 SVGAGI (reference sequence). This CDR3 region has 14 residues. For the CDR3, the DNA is TGTGCCAGCAGTTACCTTGGGACAGCAAATATCCCGGTCTTC. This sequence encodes CASSYLGTANIPVF.